The T cell receptor (beta chain) described here comes from a study of preoperative IRX-2 immunotherapy in early breast cancer. CDR3 length equals 17 residues. The V end lost 2 bases, the J end lost 0 bases, and 14 bases lay between the germline ends. The germline V gene has CDR1 LNHDA and CDR2 SQIVND (reference sequence). Libraries were prepared by immunoSEQ multiplex PCR; TCRdb keeps only in-frame clonotypes and omits some of them. The sample has more than 25,000 clones, over 75% seen once. Noted treatment: preoperative locoregional IRX-2 cytokine immunotherapy. The source material was lymph node tissue, sampled after IRX-2 immunotherapy. This receptor was obtained from a human donor with breast cancer. The chain has TRBV19 and TRBJ1-3, with D uncertain. The CDR3 DNA sequence: TGTGCCAGTAGTATATTCCAATTGACGGGCTCTGGAAACACCATATATTTT. Protein: CASSIFQLTGSGNTIYF.